These T cell receptor beta chains were read from a single sample in a study of glioma-infiltrating T cells. Each CDR3 protein gets one entry after TCRdb re-called the multiplex PCR reads with MiXCR. The table has fewer than 500,000 distinct CDR3 sequences, 41% seen once. Sequencing was carried out using glioma tissue, nonneoplastic brain tissue, or PBMCs (not recorded which). The receptors shown here come from a human donor with low-grade glioma or glioblastoma, undergoing nonglioma brain surgery, or in good health (not recorded which). CDR3s include the opening cysteine and the closing phenylalanine or tryptophan. A D gene is named only where the DNA matches it firmly. Clone sizes are given selectively: once, few, many, or a class where the clone is expanded.

V	D	size	J	DNA	CDR3
TRBV7-2	TRBD2	few	TRBJ2-7	TGTGCCAGCCGGGGGGGATCCTTTTTCTACGAGCAGTACTTC	CASRGGSFFYEQYF
TRBV25-1	TRBD1	-	TRBJ2-5	TGTGCCAGCAGTGAGGGACAGATAGAGACCCAGTGCTTC	CASSEGQIETQCF
TRBV6-2/TRBV6-3	-	-	TRBJ1-5	TGTGCCAGCACCCCCCGGGGCCCTTCGAATCAGCCCCAGCATTTT	CASTPRGPSNQPQHF
TRBV28	-	-	TRBJ2-7	TGTGCCAGCAGTCCCATTATCTTGGGACGATTCTCCGTTACCGAGCAGTACTTC	CASSPIILGRFSVTEQYF
TRBV7-2	-	few	TRBJ1-6	TGTGCCAGCAGCTTCCGGGGATTCGATAATTCACCCCTCCACTTT	CASSFRGFDNSPLHF
TRBV24-1	TRBD2	few	TRBJ2-3	TGTGCCACCAGTGCCCTAGCGGACTTACAAGTGACGCAGTATTTT	CATSALADLQVTQYF
TRBV27	TRBD2	many	TRBJ2-1	TGTGCCAGCAGTTCCGGGACTAGCGGGAGTGGCAATGAGCAGTTCTTC	CASSSGTSGSGNEQFF
TRBV27	TRBD1	-	TRBJ1-2	TGTGCCAGCAGCGATGAGACAGGGGGTGGGTATGGCTACACCTTC	CASSDETGGGYGYTF
TRBV20-1	TRBD1	few	TRBJ2-1	TGCAGTGGCGACAGGGTGAGCTCCTACAATGAGCAGTTCTTC	CSGDRVSSYNEQFF
TRBV7-2	-	few	TRBJ2-1	TGTGCCCTTGGGACGGGAGTACGGTACAATGAGCAGTTCTTC	CALGTGVRYNEQFF
TRBV27	-	many	TRBJ2-3	TGTGCCAGCAGTTTACGGCAGGGATCCACAGATACGCAGTATTTT	CASSLRQGSTDTQYF
TRBV6-1	-	many	TRBJ2-7	TGTGCCAGCAGTTTTGTGCAATCCTACGAGCAGTACTTC	CASSFVQSYEQYF
TRBV27	-	many	TRBJ2-4	TGTGCCAGCAGTCCGTCCTTAGCCAAAAACATTCAGTACTTC	CASSPSLAKNIQYF
TRBV2	TRBD1	-	TRBJ2-7	TGTGCCAGCATTGCGAGACAGGGTCTTACCTACGAGCAGTACTTC	CASIARQGLTYEQYF
TRBV27	TRBD2	many	TRBJ2-1	TGTGCCAGCAGTTTATTCCCGCCCCAACTAGCGGGAGGGAGTAATGAGCAGTTCTTC	CASSLFPPQLAGGSNEQFF
TRBV6-1	TRBD2	-	TRBJ2-1	TGTGCCAGCGGGGGATTAGCGGGCTGCGAGCAGTTCTTC	CASGGLAGCEQFF
TRBV7-3	-	many	TRBJ2-1	TGTGCCAGCAGCTCCTCTATTCTAGGGTACAATGAGCAGTTCTTC	CASSSSILGYNEQFF
TRBV6-6	-	many	TRBJ2-3	TGTGCCAGCAGTTATCGAGGAATAGATACGCAGTATTTT	CASSYRGIDTQYF
TRBV20-1	TRBD2	-	TRBJ2-7	TGCAGTCACACCAGGGCTAGCGGGTCCTACGAGCAGTACTTC	CSHTRASGSYEQYF
TRBV12-3/TRBV12-4	-	-	TRBJ2-1	TGTGCCAGCACCCCTGGGGGGGGGCGCCATGAGACCCAGTTCTTC	CASTPGGGRHETQFF
TRBV14	TRBD2	-	TRBJ2-1	TGTGCCAGCACCCCCGACCGGAGGACTAGAAAGTTCTTC	CASTPDRRTRKFF
TRBV5-1	-	once	TRBJ2-7	TGCGCCAGCAGTCCGGACGGCTTCGGGCAGTACTTC	CASSPDGFGQYF
TRBV28	-	many	TRBJ2-7	TGTGCCAGCAGTTTATCACCCTACCTGGGGTCTGGCTCCTACGAGCAGTACTTC	CASSLSPYLGSGSYEQYF
TRBV20-1	TRBD2	-	TRBJ2-1	TGCAGTGCTAGAGGTTGGGGGGGGGAGGCGCGGGGGGCCCCCAATGAGCAGTTCTTC	CSARGWGGEARGAPNEQFF
TRBV28	-	-	TRBJ1-6	TGTGCCACCCGGGATGTCGCCTCCATTCAGTCACCCCTCCACTTT	CATRDVASIQSPLHF
TRBV7-2	TRBD1	many	TRBJ2-1	TGTGCCAGCAGCTTAGCGTCGGGACAGGGGAAGAATGAGCAGTTCTTC	CASSLASGQGKNEQFF
TRBV6-2/TRBV6-3	-	-	TRBJ1-5	TGTGCCAGCAGTTACTCGATCCAGCCAGGGAAAGTTAGCAATCAGCCCCAGCATTTT	CASSYSIQPGKVSNQPQHF
TRBV28	-	many	TRBJ2-3	TGTGCCAGCAGACCGACTTACACAGATACGCAGTATTTT	CASRPTYTDTQYF
TRBV7-2	-	-	TRBJ1-2	TGTGCCAGCAGCTTCGACGGGTCCCTACTTGGAGGCTACACCTTC	CASSFDGSLLGGYTF
TRBV28	-	few	TRBJ2-7	TGTGCCAGCAGTTTTCAGGGGCTTGACGAGCAGTACTTC	CASSFQGLDEQYF
TRBV4-3	-	few	TRBJ2-7	TGCGCCAGCAGCCAAGATGGAGGGAAAGACGACGAGCAGTACTTC	CASSQDGGKDDEQYF
TRBV20-1	TRBD2	once	TRBJ2-1	TGCAGTGCTAAGTTACTAGCGGGAAATCTTGAGCAGTTCTTC	CSAKLLAGNLEQFF
TRBV6-2/TRBV6-3	-	many	TRBJ2-7	TGTGCCAGCAGACCGTTTGACCGGGGCTCCTACGAGCAGTACTTC	CASRPFDRGSYEQYF
TRBV11-1	-	-	TRBJ1-2	TGTGCCAGCAGCCCCGTCGGGTACTATGGCTACACCTTC	CASSPVGYYGYTF
TRBV28	TRBD2	few	TRBJ2-1	TGTGCCAGCAGTTTAAACCCACTAGCGGTAATCAGGAGTGCTTACAATGAGCAGTTCTTC	CASSLNPLAVIRSAYNEQFF
TRBV2	-	few	TRBJ1-5	TGTGCCAGCACCTTGGGGGGAGACGGTCAGCCCCAGCATTTT	CASTLGGDGQPQHF
TRBV7-9	-	-	TRBJ2-7	TGTGCCAGCAGCTTAGTCAGTGATGAGCAGTACTTC	CASSLVSDEQYF
TRBV27	-	many	TRBJ2-7	TGTGCCAGCAGTTTATTTTCGGGCGCCTACGAGCAGTACTTC	CASSLFSGAYEQYF
TRBV14	-	-	TRBJ2-3	TGTGCCAGCAGCCTTGGTGTATATACGCAGTATTTT	CASSLGVYTQYF
TRBV4-1	-	few	TRBJ2-7	TGCGCCAGCAGCCAAGATGAGGCCTACGAGCAGTACTTC	CASSQDEAYEQYF
TRBV7-6	TRBD1	-	TRBJ2-7	TGTGCCAGCAGCAATGGACTCGGACAGGGTAAGCCCTACGAGCAGTACTTC	CASSNGLGQGKPYEQYF